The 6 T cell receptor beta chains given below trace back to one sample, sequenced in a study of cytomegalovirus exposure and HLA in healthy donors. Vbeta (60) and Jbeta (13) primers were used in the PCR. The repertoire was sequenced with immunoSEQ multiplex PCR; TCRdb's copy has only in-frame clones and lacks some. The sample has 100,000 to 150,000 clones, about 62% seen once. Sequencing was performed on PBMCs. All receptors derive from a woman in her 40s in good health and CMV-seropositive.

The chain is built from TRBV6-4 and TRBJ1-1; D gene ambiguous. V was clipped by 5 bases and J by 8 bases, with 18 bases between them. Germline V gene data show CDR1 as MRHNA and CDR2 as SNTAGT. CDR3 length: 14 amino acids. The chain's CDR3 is CASSREASSPEAFF. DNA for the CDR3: TGTGCCAGCAGTCGGGAGGCATCCTCTCCAGAAGCTTTCTTT.

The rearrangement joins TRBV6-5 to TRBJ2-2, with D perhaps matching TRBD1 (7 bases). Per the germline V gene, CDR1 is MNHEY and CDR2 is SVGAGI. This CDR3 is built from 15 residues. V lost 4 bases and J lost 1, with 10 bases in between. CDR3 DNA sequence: TGTGCCAGCAGTTGGCAGGGGGGGAACACCGGGGAGCTGTTTTTT. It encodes CASSWQGGNTGELFF.

Here the CDR3 reads CASSHGSGSDNEQFF. The CDR3 nucleotides are TGTGCCAGCAGCCACGGGAGCGGGAGTGACAATGAGCAGTTCTTC. This chain links TRBV7-3 with TRBJ2-1; 8 positions match TRBD2. The V gene's germline CDR1 is SGHTA and CDR2 FQGTGA. The CDR3 consists of 15 residues. The trim removed 5 bases at V and 5 bases at J, leaving 8 bases unmatched.

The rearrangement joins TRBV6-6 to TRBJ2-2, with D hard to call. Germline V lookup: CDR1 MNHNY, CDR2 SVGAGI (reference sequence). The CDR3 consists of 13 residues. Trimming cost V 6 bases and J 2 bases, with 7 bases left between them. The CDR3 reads CASSPFNTGELFF. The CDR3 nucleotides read TGTGCCAGCAGCCCCTTCAACACCGGGGAGCTGTTTTTT.

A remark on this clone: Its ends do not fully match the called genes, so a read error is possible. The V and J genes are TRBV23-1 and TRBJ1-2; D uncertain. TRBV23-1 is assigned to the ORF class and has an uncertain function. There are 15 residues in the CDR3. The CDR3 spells CASRRRRRARYGYPF. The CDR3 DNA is TGCGCCAGCAGACGAAGGAGGAGGGCCAGATATGGCTACCCCTTC.

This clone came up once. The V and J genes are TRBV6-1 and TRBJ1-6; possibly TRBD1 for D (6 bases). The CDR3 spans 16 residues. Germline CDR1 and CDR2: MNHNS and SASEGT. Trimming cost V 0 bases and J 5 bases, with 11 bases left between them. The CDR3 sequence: CASSEAKGHNNSPLHF. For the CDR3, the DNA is TGTGCCAGCAGTGAAGCGAAGGGACACAATAATTCACCCCTCCACTTT.